This entry lists 13 T cell receptor beta chains sequenced from one sample in a study of cytomegalovirus exposure and HLA in healthy donors. Primers: 60 Vbeta forward and 13 Jbeta reverse. Sequenced by immunoSEQ multiplex PCR; TCRdb stores in-frame clones only, minus some. Of fewer than 250,000 clones listed, almost 80% are singletons. The sequencing sample was made of PBMCs. The origin of the receptors is a woman younger than 35 in good health and CMV-seronegative.

The rearrangement uses TRBV27 and TRBJ2-7, with 7 bases identical to TRBD2. This CDR3 comprises 15 residues. Germline CDR1 reads MNHEY; CDR2 reads SMNVEV (reference sequence). V trimming: 6 bases; J trimming: 2 bases; junction bases outside the gene matches: 10. The CDR3 coding sequence is TGTGCCAGCAGCCCAAACCCGGGGGGTACCTACGAGCAGTACTTC. Its protein product is CASSPNPGGTYEQYF.

The chain is built from TRBV9 and TRBJ2-7; 8 nucleotides line up with TRBD1. CDR3 size: 18 residues. The V and J ends lost 4 bases and 2 bases, in that order; junction bases with no gene match: 17. Germline CDR1 is SGDLS and CDR2 is YYNGEE. In DNA, the CDR3 is TGTGCCAGCAGCATAAGCACCGGGACAGGCCCGAATACCTACGAGCAGTACTTC. Translation: CASSISTGTGPNTYEQYF.

The rearrangement joins TRBV5-6 to TRBJ2-3, with 7 nucleotides matching TRBD1. CDR3 length equals 15 residues. V gave up 5 bases and J gave up 4 bases; unmatched junction bases: 10. In germline, CDR1 is SGHDT, CDR2 YYEEEE. The CDR3, as DNA: TGTGCCAGCAGTTTTAGTCCAGGGGGAGCAGATACGCAGTATTTT. It specifies CASSFSPGGADTQYF.

This clone was seen only once. The chain couples TRBV7-6 to TRBJ2-1, with TRBD2 identical over 9 bases. This CDR3 contains 15 residues. Trimming took 2 bases from V and 4 from J; bases not matched to a gene: 3. Germline V gives CDR1 SGHVS, CDR2 FNYEAQ. The CDR3 coding sequence is TGTGCCAGCAGCTTATCCCTAGCGGGATACAATGAGCAGTTCTTC. Protein: CASSLSLAGYNEQFF. The full variable domain, completed using reference TRBV7-6 and TRBJ2-1, is GAGVSQSPRYKVTKRGQDVALRCDPISGHVSLYWYRQALGQGPEFLTYFNYEAQQDKSGLPNDRFSAERPEGSISTLTIQRTEQRDSAMYRCASSLSLAGYNEQFFGPGTRLTVL.

The chain joins TRBV18 to TRBJ2-7; TRBD2 is a possible D gene (5 bases). The CDR3 is made up of 14 amino acids. Trimming shortened V by 3 bases and J by 3 bases, and 12 bases separated the two germline ends. CDR1 and CDR2 (germline): KGHSH, LQKENI. CDR3 amino acids: CASSPGGGYYEQYF. Written as DNA, the CDR3 is TGTGCCAGCTCACCTGGCGGAGGATACTACGAGCAGTACTTC.

The chain joins TRBV13 to TRBJ2-7, with a possible D match to TRBD1 (6 bases). The ends were cut back, 4 bases at V and 2 bases at J, with 15 bases in the middle. The CDR3 contains 15 residues. Germline V gene data show CDR1 as PRHDT and CDR2 as FYEKMQ (reference sequence). The DNA of the CDR3 is TGTGCCAGCAGCTCCCGGGGACAAAGACCCTACGAGCAGTACTTC. Residues: CASSSRGQRPYEQYF.

J is TRBJ1-4 and V is TRBV7-9, with TRBD1 matching over 7 bases. The CDR3 sequence is 12 residues long. The V and J ends lost 1 base and 13 bases, in that order; junction bases with no gene match: 3. The germline gives CDR1 SEHNR, CDR2 FQNEAQ (reference sequence). The CDR3 loop reads CASSLGPGGLFF. DNA of the CDR3: TGTGCCAGCAGCTTAGGTCCAGGGGGACTGTTTTTT.

This sequence joins TRBV28 and TRBJ1-1, with D possibly being TRBD1 (5 bases). The V end was cut by 2 bases, the J end by 10 bases, with 14 bases between. CDR1 and CDR2 from the germline V gene are MDHEN and SYDVKM. The CDR3 consists of 13 residues. CDR3 nucleotides: TGTGCCAGCAGTTTAGGCCAGGGTCTGGGAGCTTTCTTT. Protein product: CASSLGQGLGAFF.

The V call is TRBV7-3, the J call TRBJ2-7, with D possibly being TRBD2 (6 bases). In germline, CDR1 is SGHTA, CDR2 FQGTGA. The V and J ends lost 5 bases and 6 bases respectively, with 17 bases between them. CDR3 size: 14 residues. CDR3 DNA sequence: TGTGCCAGCAGCGCCGACGGTGGAGGGTCCGAGCAGTACTTC. It codes for CASSADGGGSEQYF.

This rearrangement joins TRBV5-4 to TRBJ1-1; no firm D call. CDR1 and CDR2 from the germline V gene are SGHNT and YYREEE (reference sequence). This CDR3 has 13 amino acids. Trimming took 3 bases from V and 6 from J, leaving 12 bases between them. This CDR3 is CASSSGRGPEAFF. The CDR3 coding sequence is TGTGCCAGCAGCTCTGGAAGAGGCCCTGAAGCTTTCTTT. The full variable domain, its missing parts supplied by reference TRBV5-4 and TRBJ1-1, is ETGVTQSPTHLIKTRGQQVTLRCSSQSGHNTVSWYQQALGQGPQFIFQYYREEENGRGNFPPRFSGLQFPNYSSELNVNALELDDSALYLCASSSGRGPEAFFGQGTRLTVV.

The rearrangement joins TRBV19 to TRBJ1-5, with a weak D call TRBD1 (5 bases). The V gene's germline CDR1 is LNHDA and CDR2 SQIVND (reference sequence). The CDR3 is 13 residues long. V was clipped by 8 bases and J by 0 bases, with 8 bases between them. For the CDR3, the DNA is TGTGCCAGTGCAGGGAATAGCAATCAGCCCCAGCATTTT. Translation gives CASAGNSNQPQHF.

J is TRBJ1-5 and V is TRBV19, with 11 positions matching TRBD1. The CDR3 is 16 amino acids. V trimming: 9 bases; J trimming: 0 bases; junction bases outside the gene matches: 7. Germline-derived CDR1 and CDR2 are LNHDA and SQIVND (reference sequence). DNA for the CDR3: TGTGCCAGCTGGGACAGGGGGGCGTATAGCAATCAGCCCCAGCATTTT. Protein: CASWDRGAYSNQPQHF.

The V call is TRBV10-1, the J call TRBJ2-7; 8 bases line up with TRBD1. The trim removed 4 bases at V and 4 bases at J, leaving 12 bases unmatched. The CDR3 is 16 amino acids. Germline CDR1 is WNHNN and CDR2 is SYGVQD (reference sequence). CDR3 nucleotide sequence: TGCGCCAGCAGTGGACAGGGGCCTACCTCGGGTTACGAGCAGTACTTC. It is translated as CASSGQGPTSGYEQYF.